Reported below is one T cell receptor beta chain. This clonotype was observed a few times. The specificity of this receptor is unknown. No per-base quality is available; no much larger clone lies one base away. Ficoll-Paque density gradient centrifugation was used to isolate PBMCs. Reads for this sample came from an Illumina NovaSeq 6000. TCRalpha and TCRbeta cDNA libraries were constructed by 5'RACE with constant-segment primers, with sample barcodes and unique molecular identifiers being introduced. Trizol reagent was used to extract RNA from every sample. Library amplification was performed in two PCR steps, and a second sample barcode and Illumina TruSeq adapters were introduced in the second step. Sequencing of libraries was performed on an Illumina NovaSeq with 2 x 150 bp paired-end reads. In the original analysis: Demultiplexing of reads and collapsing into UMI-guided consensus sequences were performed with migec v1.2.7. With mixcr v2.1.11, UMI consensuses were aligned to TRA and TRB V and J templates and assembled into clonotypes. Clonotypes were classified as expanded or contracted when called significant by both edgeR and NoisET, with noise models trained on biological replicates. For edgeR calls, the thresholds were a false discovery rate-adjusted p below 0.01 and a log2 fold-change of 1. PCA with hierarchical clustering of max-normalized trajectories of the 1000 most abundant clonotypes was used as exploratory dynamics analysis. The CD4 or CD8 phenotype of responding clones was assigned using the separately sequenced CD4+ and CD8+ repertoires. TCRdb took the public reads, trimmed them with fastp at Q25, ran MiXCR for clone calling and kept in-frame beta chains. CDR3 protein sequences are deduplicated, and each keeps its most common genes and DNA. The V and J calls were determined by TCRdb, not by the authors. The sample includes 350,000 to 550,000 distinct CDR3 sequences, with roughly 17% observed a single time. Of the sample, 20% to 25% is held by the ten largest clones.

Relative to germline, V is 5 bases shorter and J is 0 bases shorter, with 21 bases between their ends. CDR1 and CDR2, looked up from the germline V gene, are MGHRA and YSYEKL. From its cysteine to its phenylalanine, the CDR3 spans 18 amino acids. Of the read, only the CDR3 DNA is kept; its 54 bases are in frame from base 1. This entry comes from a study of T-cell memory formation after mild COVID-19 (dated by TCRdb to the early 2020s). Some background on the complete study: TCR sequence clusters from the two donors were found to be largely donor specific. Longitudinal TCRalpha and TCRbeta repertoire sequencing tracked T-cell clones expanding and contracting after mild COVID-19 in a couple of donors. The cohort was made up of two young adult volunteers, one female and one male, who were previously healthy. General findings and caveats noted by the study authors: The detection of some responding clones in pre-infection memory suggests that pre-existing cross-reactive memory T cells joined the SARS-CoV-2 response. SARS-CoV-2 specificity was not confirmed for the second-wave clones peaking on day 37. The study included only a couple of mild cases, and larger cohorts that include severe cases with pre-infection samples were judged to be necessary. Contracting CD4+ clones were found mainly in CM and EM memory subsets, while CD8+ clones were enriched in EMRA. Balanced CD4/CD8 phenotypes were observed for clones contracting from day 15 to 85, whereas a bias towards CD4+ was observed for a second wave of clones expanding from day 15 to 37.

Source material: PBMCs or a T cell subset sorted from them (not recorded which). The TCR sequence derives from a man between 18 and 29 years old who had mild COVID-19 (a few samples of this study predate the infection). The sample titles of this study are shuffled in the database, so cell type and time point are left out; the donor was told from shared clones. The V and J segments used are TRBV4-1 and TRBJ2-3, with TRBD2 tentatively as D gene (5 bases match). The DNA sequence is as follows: TGCGCCAGCAGCTTCCATTGGCCCCAAGCGGATAGCACAGATACGCAGTATTTT. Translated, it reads CASSFHWPQADSTDTQYF.